This paragraph reports one TCR beta chain. Its cognate antigen has yet to be identified. Qualities for individual bases were not recorded, and no much larger clone is one base off. This sample stems from a study of T cell responses to AZD1222 COVID-19 vaccine listed by TCRdb under 2021. A note on the overall study: A total of more than 230 trial participants underwent TCR sequencing, of whom nearly 210 received two doses of AZD1222 and about 26 received two doses of the MenACWY control vaccine. Trial participants were enrolled into age subgroups of 18-55, 56-69 and 70-plus years, which contained 148, 28 and 57 TCR-sequenced participants, respectively. The full study reports these points: Spike-specific TCR breadth and depth rose significantly after two AZD1222 doses compared with day 0 and with MenACWY recipients. Reportedly, almost half of the unique spike-specific TCRs recognized epitopes lying outside the regions that are mutated in the B.1.351 and B.1.1.7 variants. The vaccine-associated CD4 TCRs covered the entire spike protein, and the dominant responses fell in regions 160-218 and 743-854. The 56-69-year group was small, and its depth increase did not reach significance, likely because of low power. Because no day 14 peak-response samples were available, the repertoires could be characterized only after the peak T cell response. Conclusions about previously exposed vaccinees were limited because only a handful of AZD1222 recipients were SARS-CoV-2 seropositive at baseline. Participants were mostly white British, with more females than males. The authors suggested clonal diversity may have been underestimated.

The CDR3 regions of human TCRbeta chains were subjected to immunosequencing. The paper's data handling went like this. TCRs in the repertoires were matched against a reference library of SARS-CoV-2-specific TCRs that had been generated with the MIRA antigen-specificity platform. Breadth was defined as the fraction of unique TCRs that were SARS-CoV-2-associated, and depth was defined as the fraction of total T cells that were SARS-CoV-2-associated. Each spike-specific TCR was assigned to its reactive spike region and to a CD4 or CD8 class using the MIRA data. Log10-transformed breadth and depth values were compared by one-way ANOVA with Sidak's multiple comparisons tests. TCRdb took over this immuneACCESS table, retaining in-frame rearrangements with V and J assigned. Such tables are incomplete; in checked studies, under half of the missing clones stem from an unresolved V gene, and the remainder is unexplained. That table supplies the V and J calls and clone size; D and trimming were determined from the DNA. The sample table records 89,000 or so clones; about 86% of these occur just once. The top ten clones comprise about 6% of the sample.

The time point label, read with the paper, signifies: about 28 days (+/-7) after the second vaccine dose. AZD1222 recipients given second doses at about 4 weeks or at about 12 weeks were pooled, since spike-specific TCR depth and breadth were not found to differ between the two schedules. Vaccinee samples came from UK trials COV001 and COV002, including a single-blind randomized controlled phase 2/3 trial of AZD1222 (ChAdOx1 nCoV-19) in healthy adults. Trial participant PBMC samples were collected at day 0 and day 28 after the second dose for TCRbeta chain sequencing. The receptor was isolated from an adult who received the AZD1222 COVID-19 vaccine. Sequencing was performed on peripheral blood, taken 28 days after the second AZD1222 dose.

This receptor has the CDR3 CASRLRLADSYNEQFF. The nucleotides are TGTGCCAGCAGGCTCAGACTAGCGGACTCCTACAATGAGCAGTTCTTC. Recombination joined TRBV27 with TRBJ2-1, with 9 bases in between that match TRBD2. Sequences MNHEY (CDR1) and SMNVEV (CDR2) are obtained from the germline V gene (reference sequence). The CDR3, cysteine through phenylalanine, is 16 amino acids long. The sequence is cut down to CDR3 DNA, 48 bases in frame from base 1. Trimming leaves V shorter by 6 bases and J shorter by 0 bases, with the junction holding 6 bases beyond the gene matches.